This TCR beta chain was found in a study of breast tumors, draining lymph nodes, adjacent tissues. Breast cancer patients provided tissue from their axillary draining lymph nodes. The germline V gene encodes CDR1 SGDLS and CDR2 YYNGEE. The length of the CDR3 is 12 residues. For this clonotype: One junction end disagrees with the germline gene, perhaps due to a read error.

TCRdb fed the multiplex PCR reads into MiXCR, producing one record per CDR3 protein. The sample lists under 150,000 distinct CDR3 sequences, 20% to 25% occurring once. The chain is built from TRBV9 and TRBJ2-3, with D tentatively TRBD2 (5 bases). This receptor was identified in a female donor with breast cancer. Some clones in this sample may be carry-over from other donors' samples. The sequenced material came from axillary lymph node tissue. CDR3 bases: TGTGCCAGCAGCGTAGAGGGAGATGCGCAGTATTTT. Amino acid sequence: CASSVEGDAQYF.